The 23 T cell receptor beta chains in this list originate from one sample, sequenced in a study of T cells in Graves' hyperthyroidism and ophthalmopathy. TCR beta CDR3 regions were amplified from RNA transcripts. With the HTBI primer set, the TCR CDR3 went through a first round of RT-PCR. TCRdb independently ran MiXCR on the multiplex PCR reads; one entry per CDR3 protein. The table includes some 510,000 distinct CDR3 sequences, under 25% detected once. Sequencing used blood. These receptors all come from a man aged 18 to 35 with Graves' hyperthyroidism.

This clonotype has a handful of counts. J is TRBJ2-5 and V is TRBV4-1; 11 bases match TRBD2. The CDR3 sequence is 15 residues long. The germline CDR1 and CDR2 sequences are MGHRA and YSYEKL. The V gene end was trimmed by 3 bases and the J gene end by 4 bases; junction bases not matched to a gene: 4. The DNA of the CDR3 is TGCGCCAGCAGCCACAATCTAGCGGGGGGAGAGACCCAGTACTTC. This translates into CASSHNLAGGETQYF.

The rearrangement links TRBV19 to TRBJ2-2; D possibly matches TRBD1 or TRBD2 (5 bases each). Trimming shortened V by 3 bases and J by 5 bases, and 16 bases separated the two germline ends. Germline CDR1 LNHDA, CDR2 SQIVND (reference sequence). This CDR3 region has 16 residues. This CDR3 reads CASSIGDLPGTGELFF. CDR3 bases: TGTGCCAGTAGTATTGGGGACCTCCCGGGGACCGGGGAGCTGTTTTTT.

This clonotype has at least ten counts. This rearrangement joins TRBV27 to TRBJ1-1, with D perhaps matching TRBD1 (5 bases). The CDR3 runs 16 residues. Germline V gene sequence: CDR1 MNHEY, CDR2 SMNVEV (reference sequence). Trimming took 5 bases from V and 0 from J, leaving 16 bases between them. CDR3 DNA sequence: TGTGCCAGCAGTCCAACGACAGAAGAAGTGAACACTGAAGCTTTCTTT. Its protein product is CASSPTTEEVNTEAFF.

This sequence joins TRBV7-9 and TRBJ2-7, with 13 bases identical to TRBD2. The CDR3 is made up of 15 amino acids. The V gene's germline CDR1 is SEHNR and CDR2 FQNEAQ (reference sequence). The V gene end was trimmed by 5 bases and the J gene end by 3 bases; junction bases not matched to a gene: 4. The CDR3 nucleotides are TGTGCCAGCAGCCCTTGGACTAGCGGGGGCTACGAGCAGTACTTC. This encodes CASSPWTSGGYEQYF. Based on the CDR3 plus reference TRBV7-9 and TRBJ2-7, the full variable domain is DTGVSQNPRHKITKRGQNVTFRCDPISEHNRLYWYRQTLGQGPEFLTYFQNEAQLEKSRLLSDRFSAERPKGSFSTLEIQRTEQGDSAMYLCASSPWTSGGYEQYFGPGTRLTVT.

The chain employs TRBV19 and TRBJ1-5, with D tentatively TRBD1 (5 bases). Germline V lookup: CDR1 LNHDA, CDR2 SQIVND (reference sequence). V lost 6 bases, J lost 0 bases, and 12 bases lay in between. The CDR3 has 15 residues. The CDR3 reads CASRNRIYSNQPQHF. In nucleotides, the CDR3 is TGTGCCAGTAGGAACAGGATCTATAGCAATCAGCCCCAGCATTTT.

This clonotype has at least ten counts. The V call is TRBV30, the J call TRBJ2-4; no clear D gene. The CDR3 covers 16 residues. Germline CDR1 reads GTSNPN; CDR2 reads SVGIG (reference sequence). V was shortened by 1 base and J by 0 bases, with 13 bases between the two germline ends. The CDR3 DNA reads as TGTGCCTGGAGTGGAGAAATGGAATTAGCCAAAAACATTCAGTACTTC. This translates into CAWSGEMELAKNIQYF.

V gene TRBV11-2 combines with J gene TRBJ2-7; no clear D. Looked up from germline, CDR1 is SGHAT and CDR2 is FQNNGV. Trimming removed 4 bases from V and 6 bases from J, with 10 bases in between. The CDR3 spans 12 residues. The CDR3 nucleotides are TGTGCCAGCAGCTCCGCGTGGGGCGAGCAGTACTTC. This codes for CASSSAWGEQYF.

The chain couples TRBV4-2 to TRBJ2-5; the match to TRBD1 covers 8 bases. Trimming cost V 4 bases and J 5 bases; bases outside gene matches: 6. The germline V gene encodes CDR1 LGHNA and CDR2 YNFKEQ. The CDR3 sequence is 14 residues long. DNA of the CDR3: TGTGCCAGCAGCCCGGACAGGGAAAGGGAGACCCAGTACTTC. The encoded protein is CASSPDRERETQYF.

This clonotype has at least ten counts. This chain's CDR3 is CASSRTNSNQPQHF. CDR3 nucleotide sequence: TGTGCCAGCTCCAGGACCAATAGCAATCAGCCCCAGCATTTT. The chain links TRBV6-2 or TRBV6-3 to TRBJ1-5; D is unclear. The CDR3 covers 14 residues. CDR1 is MNHEY and CDR2 is SVGEGT in the germline V gene. V was shortened by 8 bases and J by 0 bases, with 11 bases between the two germline ends.

This clonotype has just a few counts. The V and J genes are TRBV28 and TRBJ1-5; D may be TRBD1 (5 bases). The length of the CDR3 is 13 residues. Trimming took 7 bases from V and 4 from J, leaving 11 bases between them. Per germline, CDR1 MDHEN and CDR2 SYDVKM. In DNA form, the CDR3 reads TGTGCCAGCACCTATGGGGGGAATCAGCCCCAGCATTTT. Amino acids: CASTYGGNQPQHF.

This clonotype was counted between two and nine times. The V gene is TRBV7-2, the J gene TRBJ1-1; maybe TRBD1 (5 bases). V gave up 0 bases and J gave up 0 bases, with 11 bases separating them. The germline gives CDR1 SGHTA, CDR2 FQGNSA. The CDR3 is 16 amino acids. The CDR3 DNA follows: TGTGCCAGCAGCTTAGCGGTGGGGGTAATGAACACTGAAGCTTTCTTT. Protein sequence: CASSLAVGVMNTEAFF.

The sample holds many counts of this clonotype. The gene calls are TRBV6-1 and TRBJ2-2; D perhaps matches TRBD1 (5 bases). The ends were cut back, 11 bases at V and 4 bases at J, with 11 bases in the middle. Germline CDR1 and CDR2: MNHNS and SASEGT. The CDR3 is 12 residues long. CDR3 sequence: CAGGAVTGELFF. The CDR3 region has the DNA TGTGCCGGTGGGGCGGTCACCGGGGAGCTGTTTTTT.

The V gene is TRBV4-1, the J gene TRBJ1-2, with D possibly matching TRBD1 (6 bases). From germline, CDR1 is MGHRA and CDR2 YSYEKL. Trimming shortened V by 6 bases and J by 7 bases, and 15 bases separated the two germline ends. This CDR3 comprises 13 residues. CDR3 residues: CASRPLGALGYTF. The DNA of the CDR3 is TGCGCCAGCAGACCTCTGGGGGCCCTTGGCTACACCTTC.

This clonotype occurred a few times. The rearrangement uses TRBV20-1 and TRBJ2-7, with D possibly matching TRBD2 (6 bases). V was pared by 0 bases and J by 6 bases, with 12 bases between. The CDR3 covers 13 residues. Germline-derived CDR1 and CDR2 are DFQATT and SNEGSKA (reference sequence). As DNA, the CDR3 is TGCAGTGCTAGAGATTTCCAGGGACTCGAGCAGTACTTC. This encodes CSARDFQGLEQYF.

The V and J genes are TRBV19 and TRBJ1-6; TRBD1 aligns across 7 bases. CDR1 LNHDA and CDR2 SQIVND come from the germline V gene (reference sequence). The length of the CDR3 is 13 residues. Trimming at V came to 7 bases and at J to 10 bases, leaving 7 bases not matched to a gene. The CDR3 region is CASKIQGQSPLHF. DNA for the CDR3: TGTGCCAGTAAGATACAGGGGCAGTCACCCCTCCACTTT.

This clonotype came up many times. The chain recombines TRBV19 with TRBJ1-1; unclear D gene. Germline V gives CDR1 LNHDA, CDR2 SQIVND (reference sequence). This CDR3 region has 14 residues. V was shortened by 3 bases and J by 0 bases, with 8 bases between the two germline ends. CDR3: CASSIAQLNTEAFF. For the CDR3, the DNA is TGTGCCAGTAGTATTGCCCAGCTGAACACTGAAGCTTTCTTT.

The chain recombines TRBV3-1 with TRBJ1-2; TRBD1 might be the D (6 bases). The CDR3 spans 15 residues. The germline gives CDR1 LGHDT, CDR2 YNNKEL (reference sequence). Trimming removed 1 base from V and 2 bases from J, with 11 bases in between. The CDR3 bases are TGTGCCAGCAGCCAAGCGCGGGGACAAAACTATGGCTACACCTTC. Protein sequence: CASSQARGQNYGYTF.

This sequence joins TRBV6-1 and TRBJ2-5, with 7 bases identical to TRBD1. With V trimmed by 7 bases and J by 2 bases, 4 bases remained unmatched. Germline values: CDR1 MNHNS, CDR2 SASEGT. The CDR3 is made up of 13 amino acids. CDR3 bases: TGTGCCAGCAACAGGGGCGCTCAAGAGACCCAGTACTTC. It translates to CASNRGAQETQYF.

V and J are TRBV15 and TRBJ1-5; D is ambiguous. Germline V CDR1 and CDR2: LNHNV, YYDKDF (reference sequence). Trimming stripped 0 bases from V and 4 bases from J, with 10 bases between. The CDR3 has 15 amino acids. The CDR3 is CATSRDPGGNQPQHF. CDR3 nucleotides: TGTGCCACCAGCAGAGACCCAGGAGGAAATCAGCCCCAGCATTTT.

This clonotype was counted ten times or more. This chain connects TRBV6-1 to TRBJ1-6; D unclear. This CDR3 contains 11 residues. Germline lookup yields CDR1 MNHNS and CDR2 SASEGT. Trimming pared 2 bases from V and 14 bases from J, leaving 7 bases between. CDR3 loop: CASSELRTLHF. DNA of the CDR3: TGTGCCAGCAGTGAATTGAGGACCCTCCACTTT.

The V call is TRBV6-1, the J call TRBJ2-7, with a weak D call TRBD1 (6 bases). Germline V gene sequence: CDR1 MNHNS, CDR2 SASEGT. The CDR3 runs 15 residues. Between the trimmed V and J ends, which lost 6 bases and 0 bases, there was a span of 15 bases. CDR3 nucleotides: TGTGCCAGCAGAAAAGTACAGGGCCCCTCCTACGAGCAGTACTTC. Encoded protein: CASRKVQGPSYEQYF.

The V call is TRBV2, the J call TRBJ2-7; no clear D gene. The germline V and J ends were trimmed by 7 bases and 6 bases, with 7 bases remaining between them. CDR3 size: 10 residues. Germline V gives CDR1 SNHLY, CDR2 FYNNEI. The CDR3 loop is CASKVGEQYF. Here the CDR3 DNA reads TGTGCCAGCAAGGTGGGCGAGCAGTACTTC.

This clonotype was detected ten times or more. This chain uses TRBV5-1 with TRBJ2-6; D is uncertain. V lost 3 bases and J lost 0, with 13 bases in between. CDR1 SGHRS and CDR2 YFSETQ come from the germline V gene. The CDR3 runs to 17 residues. As DNA, the CDR3 is TGCGCCAGCAGCTCGTCAGGCCTAGTCTCTGGGGCCAACGTCCTGACTTTC. Protein: CASSSSGLVSGANVLTF. Full variable domain (outside the CDR3, taken from reference TRBV5-1 and TRBJ2-6): KAGVTQTPRYLIKTRGQQVTLSCSPISGHRSVSWYQQTPGQGLQFLFEYFSETQRNKGNFPGRFSGRQFSNSRSEMNVSTLELGDSALYLCASSSSGLVSGANVLTFGAGSRLTVL.